The following is a T cell receptor beta chain sequence with its context. Its antigen is unknown. The sample originates from a study of identical twins. Overall study results and limits: Modeled out-of-frame TCR alpha sharing in monozygotic twins fell below observed levels. Where out-of-frame alpha sequences were twin-shared, they showed excess low generation probability. Conclusions were drawn cross-sectionally by statistical analysis, without following the same donors. Because invariant MAIT and iNKT cells could be present, zero-insertion analyses could be partly confounded.

CDR1 and CDR2 (germline): MDHEN, SYDVKM. Trimming pared 5 bases from V and 5 bases from J, leaving 22 bases between. This CDR3 spans 17 amino acids. TCRdb called the 5' RACE reads again in MiXCR, with one record for every CDR3 protein. Of about 340,000 distinct CDR3 sequences in the sample, roughly an eighth were seen once. These data also featured in a second study, about yellow fever vaccine responses in identical twins.

This TCR derives from a woman between 18 and 29 years old in good health. The sequenced sample was CD8+ T cells sorted from blood. This chain uses TRBV28 with TRBJ2-1; no clear D gene. The CDR3 DNA reads TGTGCCAGCAGTCCTCCCGAACATGCGCTTTGGGACAATGAGCAGTTCTTC. Translating it yields CASSPPEHALWDNEQFF.